The rows below give T cell receptor beta chains drawn from one sample of a study of T cell clones after liver transplantation. Repertoires were generated with immunoSEQ multiplex PCR, while TCRdb's copy carries only in-frame clones and drops some. The sample has 55,000 to 75,000 clones; approximately 70% are singletons. Sequencing was performed on CD4+ T cells from blood, taken at the approximately 15-month timepoint. The receptors derive from a human patient who received a liver transplant. The graft donor may have given rise to some T cells. CDR3s include the opening cysteine and the closing phenylalanine or tryptophan. A D gene is named only where the DNA matches it firmly. A clone size is listed for some rows: how often the clone was seen (once, few, many), or a class if it is expanded.

d_call clone_size j_call v_call cdr3_aa cdr3_nt
TRBD1 NA TRBJ2-1 TRBV7-2 CASSPVRGQGVGEQFF TGTGCCAGCAGCCCCGTTAGGGGACAGGGGGTCGGTGAGCAGTTCTTC
TRBD2 NA TRBJ2-3 TRBV30 CAWSVQMAGGPAGTQYF TGTGCCTGGAGTGTACAAATGGCGGGGGGGCCGGCCGGTACGCAGTATTTT
TRBD1 NA TRBJ1-5 TRBV2 CASRGTGGFSQPQHF TGTGCCAGCAGGGGTACAGGGGGCTTTAGTCAGCCCCAGCATTTT
NA NA TRBJ1-3 TRBV5-1 CASSLGFTSAGTGNTIYF TGCGCCAGCAGCTTGGGTTTTACGAGCGCGGGGACTGGAAACACCATATATTTT
TRBD2 NA TRBJ2-5 TRBV9 CASSRAEPGTSFQTQYF TGTGCCAGCAGCCGAGCCGAACCTGGGACTAGCTTCCAGACCCAGTACTTC
NA NA TRBJ2-4 TRBV9 CASSAGTGKNIQYF TGTGCCAGCAGCGCAGGGACTGGCAAAAACATTCAGTACTTC
TRBD2 NA TRBJ2-7 TRBV18 CASSRTSGGAGYEQYF TGTGCCAGCTCACGTACTAGCGGGGGGGCCGGGTACGAGCAGTACTTC
TRBD1 NA TRBJ2-2 TRBV5-1 CASSYGDRVSGELFF TGCGCCAGCAGCTACGGGGACAGGGTCAGCGGGGAGCTGTTTTTT
NA NA TRBJ2-7 TRBV19 CASSTAGQYSYEQYF TGTGCCAGTAGTACCGCTGGACAGTACTCCTACGAGCAGTACTTC
NA NA TRBJ2-1 TRBV2 CASSVLPNNEQFF TGTGCCAGCAGTGTCTTACCCAACAATGAGCAGTTCTTC
NA NA TRBJ2-3 TRBV11-2 CASSLGRGGTTDTQYF TGTGCCAGCAGCTTAGGAAGGGGAGGAACCACAGATACGCAGTATTTT
NA few TRBJ2-3 TRBV25-1 CASRGGQQRTDTQYF TGTGCCAGCAGGGGGGGTCAGCAGAGGACAGATACGCAGTATTTT
NA NA TRBJ1-4 TRBV7-2 CASSVVRGGSGSEKLFF TGTGCCAGCAGTGTAGTACGTGGGGGGTCAGGGAGCGAAAAACTGTTTTTT
NA once TRBJ2-3 TRBV29-1 CSVEVVDTQYF TGCAGCGTTGAGGTGGTAGATACGCAGTATTTT
TRBD1 NA TRBJ1-4 TRBV6-6 CASRSTGGATNEKLFF TGTGCCAGCAGGTCTACAGGGGGGGCAACTAATGAAAAACTGTTTTTT
NA NA TRBJ2-3 TRBV19 CASSPSGTDTQYF TGTGCCAGTAGTCCTTCCGGGACAGATACGCAGTATTTT
NA NA TRBJ2-7 TRBV4-2 CASSQDQQVGYEQYF TGTGCCAGCAGCCAAGATCAACAGGTTGGCTACGAGCAGTACTTC
TRBD1 NA TRBJ2-1 TRBV14 CASSPRTGSEQFF TGTGCCAGCAGCCCAAGGACAGGGAGTGAGCAGTTCTTC
NA few TRBJ1-1 TRBV5-4 CASSFDSRSAEAFF TGTGCCAGCAGCTTCGACAGCCGTAGCGCTGAAGCTTTCTTT
NA few TRBJ1-2 TRBV2 CASRFTDGAYGYTF TGTGCCAGCAGGTTCACCGATGGGGCCTATGGCTACACCTTC
TRBD2 NA TRBJ2-1 TRBV7-2 CASSLLAAYNEQFF TGTGCCAGCAGCTTACTAGCGGCCTACAATGAGCAGTTCTTC
NA NA TRBJ2-5 TRBV2 CASSESRETQYF TGTGCCAGCAGTGAATCCCGAGAGACCCAGTACTTC
TRBD2 NA TRBJ2-1 TRBV7-2 CASSLTGTSGRNEQFF TGTGCCAGCAGCTTAACCGGGACTAGCGGACGGAATGAGCAGTTCTTC
TRBD1 NA TRBJ1-5 TRBV29-1 CSVEGQPNQPQHF TGCAGCGTTGAGGGACAGCCAAATCAGCCCCAGCATTTT
TRBD2 few TRBJ2-5 TRBV5-6 CASSLLAGIQTQYF TGTGCCAGCAGCTTGTTAGCGGGAATACAGACCCAGTACTTC
TRBD1 NA TRBJ1-2 TRBV7-9 CASSPGQGAEGYTF TGTGCCAGCAGCCCGGGACAGGGGGCGGAGGGCTACACCTTC
NA NA TRBJ1-2 TRBV5-8 CASSLLTDYGYTF TGTGCCAGCAGCTTGTTGACGGACTATGGCTACACCTTC
NA NA TRBJ1-3 TRBV29-1 CSVSGNPGNTIYF TGCAGCGTTTCTGGGAATCCTGGAAACACCATATATTTT
TRBD1 NA TRBJ2-3 TRBV15 CATSRGGQGADTQYF TGTGCCACCAGCAGAGGGGGACAGGGAGCAGATACGCAGTATTTT
TRBD2 NA TRBJ2-3 TRBV10-1 CASSDSPSGATDTQYF TGCGCCAGCAGTGACTCCCCTAGCGGGGCTACAGATACGCAGTATTTT
NA NA TRBJ2-3 TRBV5-1 CASSLTTDTQYF TGCGCCAGCAGCTTGACCACAGATACGCAGTATTTT
NA NA TRBJ2-5 TRBV5-1 CASSPARETQYF TGCGCCAGCAGCCCCGCCCGGGAGACCCAGTACTTC
NA NA TRBJ2-1 TRBV2 CASSLSAGQIYNEQFF TGTGCCAGCAGTCTAAGCGCAGGACAAATATACAATGAGCAGTTCTTC
NA few TRBJ1-6 TRBV2 CASLYPGTPQGSPLHF TGTGCCAGCCTCTATCCAGGGACCCCCCAGGGTTCACCCCTCCACTTT
NA once TRBJ2-2 TRBV5-1 CASSSGTKLSGELFF TGCGCCAGCAGCTCCGGGACAAAACTTTCCGGGGAGCTGTTTTTT
NA medium-sized TRBJ1-1 TRBV11-2 CASSPGVRPNAEAFF TGTGCCAGCAGCCCAGGGGTCAGGCCGAACGCTGAAGCTTTCTTT
TRBD2 NA TRBJ2-3 TRBV29-1 CSVRTSGLSTDTQYF TGCAGCGTCCGGACTAGCGGGCTTAGCACAGATACGCAGTATTTT
TRBD1 NA TRBJ1-3 TRBV6-1 CASRAGQGKYTIYF TGTGCCAGCAGGGCGGGACAGGGTAAATACACCATATATTTT
NA NA TRBJ2-5 TRBV10-2 CASSEFSGWETQYF TGCGCCAGCAGTGAGTTTTCAGGGTGGGAGACCCAGTACTTC
NA NA TRBJ2-2 TRBV5-1 CASSLDGYSTGELFF TGCGCCAGCAGCTTGGATGGGTACAGCACCGGGGAGCTGTTTTTT
TRBD2 NA TRBJ2-3 TRBV9 CASSVGAGSLTDTQYF TGTGCCAGCAGCGTGGGAGCGGGGTCTTTGACAGATACGCAGTATTTT